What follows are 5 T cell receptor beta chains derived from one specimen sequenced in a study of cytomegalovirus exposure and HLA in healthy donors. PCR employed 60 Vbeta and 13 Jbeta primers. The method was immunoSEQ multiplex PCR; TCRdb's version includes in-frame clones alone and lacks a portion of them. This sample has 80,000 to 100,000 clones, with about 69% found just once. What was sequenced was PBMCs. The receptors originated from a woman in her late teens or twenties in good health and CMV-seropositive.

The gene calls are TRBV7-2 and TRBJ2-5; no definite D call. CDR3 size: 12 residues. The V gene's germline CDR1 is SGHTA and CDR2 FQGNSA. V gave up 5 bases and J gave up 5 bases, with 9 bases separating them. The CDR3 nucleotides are TGTGCCAGCAGCCCCCTACGGGAGACCCAGTACTTC. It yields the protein CASSPLRETQYF. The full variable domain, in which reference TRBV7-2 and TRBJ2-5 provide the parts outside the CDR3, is GAGVSQSPSNKVTEKGKDVELRCDPISGHTALYWYRQSLGQGLEFLIYFQGNSAPDKSGLPSDRFSAERTGGSVSTLTIQRTQQEDSAVYLCASSPLRETQYFGPGTRLLVL.

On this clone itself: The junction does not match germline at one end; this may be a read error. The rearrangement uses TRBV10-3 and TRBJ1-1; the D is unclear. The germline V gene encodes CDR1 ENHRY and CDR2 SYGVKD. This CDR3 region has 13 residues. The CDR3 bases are TGTGCCAGCAGTAACCCCGGGAGCACTGAAGCTTTCTTT. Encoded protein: CASSNPGSTEAFF.

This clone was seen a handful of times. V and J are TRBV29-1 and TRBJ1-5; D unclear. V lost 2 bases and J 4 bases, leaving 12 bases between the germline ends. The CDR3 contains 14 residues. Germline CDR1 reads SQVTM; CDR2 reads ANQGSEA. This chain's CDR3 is CSVETGVGNQPQHF. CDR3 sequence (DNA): TGCAGCGTTGAAACGGGAGTCGGGAATCAGCCCCAGCATTTT.

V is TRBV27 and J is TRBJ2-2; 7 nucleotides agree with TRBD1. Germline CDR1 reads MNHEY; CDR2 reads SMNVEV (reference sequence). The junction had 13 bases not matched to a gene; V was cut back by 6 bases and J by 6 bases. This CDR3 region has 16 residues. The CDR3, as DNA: TGTGCCAGCAGGCCCCTCCGACAGGGTATAGCCGGGGAGCTGTTTTTT. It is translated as CASRPLRQGIAGELFF.

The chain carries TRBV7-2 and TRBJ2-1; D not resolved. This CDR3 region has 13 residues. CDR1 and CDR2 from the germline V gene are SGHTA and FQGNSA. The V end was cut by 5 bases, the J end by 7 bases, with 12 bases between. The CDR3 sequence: CASSLLAGNEQFF. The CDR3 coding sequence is TGTGCCAGCAGCCTTCTTGCCGGGAATGAGCAGTTCTTC.